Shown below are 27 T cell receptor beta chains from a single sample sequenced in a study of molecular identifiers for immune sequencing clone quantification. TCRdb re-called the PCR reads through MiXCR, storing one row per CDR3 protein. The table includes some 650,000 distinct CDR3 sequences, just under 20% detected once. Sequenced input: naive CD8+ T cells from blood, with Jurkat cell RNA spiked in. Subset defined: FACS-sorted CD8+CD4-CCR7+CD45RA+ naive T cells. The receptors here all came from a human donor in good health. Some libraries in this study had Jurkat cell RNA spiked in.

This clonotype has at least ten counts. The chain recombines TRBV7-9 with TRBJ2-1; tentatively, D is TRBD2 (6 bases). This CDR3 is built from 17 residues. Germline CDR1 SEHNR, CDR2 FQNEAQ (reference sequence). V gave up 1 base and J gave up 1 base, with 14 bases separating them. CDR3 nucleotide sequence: TGTGCCAGCAGCTTAGGGAGGTCGGGGGTTTCCTACAATGAGCAGTTCTTC. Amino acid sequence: CASSLGRSGVSYNEQFF.

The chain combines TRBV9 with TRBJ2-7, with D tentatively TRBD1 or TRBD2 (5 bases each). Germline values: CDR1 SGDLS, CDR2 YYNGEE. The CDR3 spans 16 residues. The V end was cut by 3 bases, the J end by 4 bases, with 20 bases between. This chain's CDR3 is CASSEGYGTQMYEQYF. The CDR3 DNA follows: TGTGCCAGCAGCGAGGGGTATGGGACCCAGATGTACGAGCAGTACTTC.

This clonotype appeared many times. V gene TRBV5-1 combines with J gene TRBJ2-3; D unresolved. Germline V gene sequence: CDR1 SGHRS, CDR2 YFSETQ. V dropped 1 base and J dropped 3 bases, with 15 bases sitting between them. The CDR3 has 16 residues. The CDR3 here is CASSLRTYLVTDTQYF. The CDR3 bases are TGCGCCAGCAGCTTGCGGACCTACCTCGTGACAGATACGCAGTATTTT.

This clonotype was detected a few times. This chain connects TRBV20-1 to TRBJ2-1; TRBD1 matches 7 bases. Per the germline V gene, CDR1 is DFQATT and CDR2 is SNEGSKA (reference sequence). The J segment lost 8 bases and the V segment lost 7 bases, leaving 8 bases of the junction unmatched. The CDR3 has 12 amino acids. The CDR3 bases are TGCAGTGTCCGTCAGGGGGTAGATGAGCAGTTCTTC. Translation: CSVRQGVDEQFF.

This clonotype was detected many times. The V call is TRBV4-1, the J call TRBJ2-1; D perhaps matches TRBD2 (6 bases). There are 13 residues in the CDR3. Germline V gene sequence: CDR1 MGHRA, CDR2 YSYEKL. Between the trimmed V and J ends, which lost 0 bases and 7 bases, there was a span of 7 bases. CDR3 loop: CASSQDGGNEQFF. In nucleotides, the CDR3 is TGCGCCAGCAGCCAAGACGGGGGTAATGAGCAGTTCTTC.

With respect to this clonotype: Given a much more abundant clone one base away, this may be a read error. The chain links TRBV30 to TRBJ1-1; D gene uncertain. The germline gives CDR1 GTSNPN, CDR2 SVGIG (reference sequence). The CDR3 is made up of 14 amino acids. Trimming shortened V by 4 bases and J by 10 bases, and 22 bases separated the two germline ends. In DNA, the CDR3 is TGTGCCTGGATCACCGGGCTTGAGTTTGAGAGAGCTTTCTTT. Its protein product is CAWITGLEFERAFF.

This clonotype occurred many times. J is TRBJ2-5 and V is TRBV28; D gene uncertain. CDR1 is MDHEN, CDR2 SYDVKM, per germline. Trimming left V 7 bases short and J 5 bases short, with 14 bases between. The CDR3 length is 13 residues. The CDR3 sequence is CASKSENGETQYF. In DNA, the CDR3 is TGTGCCAGCAAGTCAGAAAACGGGGAGACCCAGTACTTC.

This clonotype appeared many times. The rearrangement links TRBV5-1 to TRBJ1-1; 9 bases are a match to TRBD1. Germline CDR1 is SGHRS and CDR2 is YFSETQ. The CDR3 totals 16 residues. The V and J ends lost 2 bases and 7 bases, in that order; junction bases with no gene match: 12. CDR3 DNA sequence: TGCGCCAGCAGCTTACCTCCAAATACGGGACAGGGTGAAGCTTTCTTT. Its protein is CASSLPPNTGQGEAFF.

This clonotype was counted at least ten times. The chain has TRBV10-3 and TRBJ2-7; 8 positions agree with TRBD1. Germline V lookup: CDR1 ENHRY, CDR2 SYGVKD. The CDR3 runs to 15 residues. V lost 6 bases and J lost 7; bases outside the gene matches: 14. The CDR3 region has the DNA TGTGCCATCAGCCAATCGACAGGGGCCCTACTGGAGCAGTACTTC. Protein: CAISQSTGALLEQYF.

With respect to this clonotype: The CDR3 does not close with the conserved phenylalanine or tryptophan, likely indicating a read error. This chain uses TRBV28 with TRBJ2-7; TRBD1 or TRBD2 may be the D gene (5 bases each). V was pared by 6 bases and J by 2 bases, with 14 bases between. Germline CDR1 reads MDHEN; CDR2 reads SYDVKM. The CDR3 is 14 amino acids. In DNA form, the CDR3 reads TGTGCCAGCAGAGATATGCAGGGAGCCTACGAGCAGTACCTC. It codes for CASRDMQGAYEQYL.

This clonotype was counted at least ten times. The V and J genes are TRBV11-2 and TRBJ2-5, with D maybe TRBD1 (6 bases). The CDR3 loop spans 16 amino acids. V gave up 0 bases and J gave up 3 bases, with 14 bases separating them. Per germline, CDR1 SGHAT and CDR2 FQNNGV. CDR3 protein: CASSLEVSGQEETQYF. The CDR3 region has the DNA TGTGCCAGCAGCTTAGAAGTTTCGGGACAAGAAGAGACCCAGTACTTC. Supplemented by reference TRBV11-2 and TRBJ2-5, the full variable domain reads EAGVAQSPRYKIIEKRQSVAFWCNPISGHATLYWYQQILGQGPKLLIQFQNNGVVDDSQLPKDRFSAERLKGVDSTLKIQPAKLEDSAVYLCASSLEVSGQEETQYFGPGTRLLVL.

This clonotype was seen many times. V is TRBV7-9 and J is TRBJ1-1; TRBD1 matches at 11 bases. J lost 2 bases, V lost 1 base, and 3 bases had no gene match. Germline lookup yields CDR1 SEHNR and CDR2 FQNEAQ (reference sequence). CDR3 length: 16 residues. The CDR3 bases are TGTGCCAGCAGCTTAGTAGGACAGGGGGCCAACACTGAAGCTTTCTTT. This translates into CASSLVGQGANTEAFF. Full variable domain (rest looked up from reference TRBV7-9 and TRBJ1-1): DTGVSQNPRHKITKRGQNVTFRCDPISEHNRLYWYRQTLGQGPEFLTYFQNEAQLEKSRLLSDRFSAERPKGSFSTLEIQRTEQGDSAMYLCASSLVGQGANTEAFFGQGTRLTVV.

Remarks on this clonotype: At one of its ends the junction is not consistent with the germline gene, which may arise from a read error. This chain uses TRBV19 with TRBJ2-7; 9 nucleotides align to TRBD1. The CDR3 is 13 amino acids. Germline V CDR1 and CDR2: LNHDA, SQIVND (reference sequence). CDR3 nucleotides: TGTGCCACTCGACAGGGGGGCTCCTACGAGCAGTGCTTC. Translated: CATRQGGSYEQCF.

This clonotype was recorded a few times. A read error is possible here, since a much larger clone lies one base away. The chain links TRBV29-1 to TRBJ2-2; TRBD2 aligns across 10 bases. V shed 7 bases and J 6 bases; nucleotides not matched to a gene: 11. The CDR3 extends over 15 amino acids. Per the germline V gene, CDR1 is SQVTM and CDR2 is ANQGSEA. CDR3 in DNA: TGCAGCGCCCAAGGGAGCGGGGGGGCCGCCGGGGAGCTGTTTTTT. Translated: CSAQGSGGAAGELFF.

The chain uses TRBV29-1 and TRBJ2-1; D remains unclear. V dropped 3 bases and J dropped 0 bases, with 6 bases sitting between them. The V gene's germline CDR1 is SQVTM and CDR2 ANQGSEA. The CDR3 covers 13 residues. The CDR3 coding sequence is TGCAGCGTTGATCCAGTCTCCTACAATGAGCAGTTCTTC. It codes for CSVDPVSYNEQFF.

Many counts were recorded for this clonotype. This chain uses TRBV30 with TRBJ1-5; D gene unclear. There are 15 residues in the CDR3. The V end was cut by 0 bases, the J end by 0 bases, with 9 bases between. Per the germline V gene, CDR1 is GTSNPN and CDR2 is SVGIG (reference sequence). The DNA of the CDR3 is TGTGCCTGGAGTGTACGAGGATTTAGCAATCAGCCCCAGCATTTT. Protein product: CAWSVRGFSNQPQHF.

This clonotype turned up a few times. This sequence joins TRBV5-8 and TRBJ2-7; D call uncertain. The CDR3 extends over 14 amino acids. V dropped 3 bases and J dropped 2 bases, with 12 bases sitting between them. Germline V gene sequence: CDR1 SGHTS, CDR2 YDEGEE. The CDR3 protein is CASSWGSGTYEQYF. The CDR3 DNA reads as TGTGCCAGCAGCTGGGGTTCAGGTACCTACGAGCAGTACTTC. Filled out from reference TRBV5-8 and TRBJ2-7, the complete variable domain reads EAGVTQSPTHLIKTRGQQATLRCSPISGHTSVYWYQQALGLGLQFLLWYDEGEERNRGNFPPRFSGRQFPNYSSELNVNALELEDSALYLCASSWGSGTYEQYFGPGTRLTVT.

The chain's CDR3 is CAYGQGAGPQHF. In nucleotides, the CDR3 is TGTGCCTACGGACAGGGGGCCGGGCCCCAGCATTTT. This chain uses TRBV30 with TRBJ1-5, with TRBD1 matching 11 bases. Germline V lookup: CDR1 GTSNPN, CDR2 SVGIG (reference sequence). The CDR3 runs to 12 residues. The J segment lost 9 bases and the V segment lost 7 bases, leaving 5 bases of the junction unmatched.

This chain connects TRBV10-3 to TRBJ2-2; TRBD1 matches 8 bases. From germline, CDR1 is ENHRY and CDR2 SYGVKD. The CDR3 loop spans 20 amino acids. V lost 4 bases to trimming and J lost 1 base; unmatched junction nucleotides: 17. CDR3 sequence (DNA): TGTGCCATCAGTGCTGGTAGTGACAGGGGCCCAAACCTGAACACCGGGGAGCTGTTTTTT. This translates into CAISAGSDRGPNLNTGELFF.

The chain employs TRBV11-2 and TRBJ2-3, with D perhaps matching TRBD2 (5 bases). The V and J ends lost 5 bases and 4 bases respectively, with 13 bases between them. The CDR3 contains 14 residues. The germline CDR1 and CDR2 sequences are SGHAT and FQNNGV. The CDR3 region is CASSQWGSADTQYF. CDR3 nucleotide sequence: TGTGCCAGCAGCCAGTGGGGTAGCGCAGATACGCAGTATTTT. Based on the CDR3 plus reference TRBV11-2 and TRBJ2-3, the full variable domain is EAGVAQSPRYKIIEKRQSVAFWCNPISGHATLYWYQQILGQGPKLLIQFQNNGVVDDSQLPKDRFSAERLKGVDSTLKIQPAKLEDSAVYLCASSQWGSADTQYFGPGTRLTVL.

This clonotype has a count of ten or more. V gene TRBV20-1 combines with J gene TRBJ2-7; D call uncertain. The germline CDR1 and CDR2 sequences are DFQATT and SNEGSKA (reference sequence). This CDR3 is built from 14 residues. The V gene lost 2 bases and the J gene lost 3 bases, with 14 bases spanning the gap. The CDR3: CSARPPHLGYEQYF. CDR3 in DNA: TGCAGTGCTAGACCGCCGCACTTGGGCTACGAGCAGTACTTC.

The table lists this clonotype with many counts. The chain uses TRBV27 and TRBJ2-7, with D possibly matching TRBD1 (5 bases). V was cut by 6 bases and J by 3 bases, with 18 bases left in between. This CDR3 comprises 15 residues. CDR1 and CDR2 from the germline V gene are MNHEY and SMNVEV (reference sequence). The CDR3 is CASRTEASWGYEQYF. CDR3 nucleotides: TGTGCCAGCAGGACAGAGGCGTCCTGGGGCTACGAGCAGTACTTC.

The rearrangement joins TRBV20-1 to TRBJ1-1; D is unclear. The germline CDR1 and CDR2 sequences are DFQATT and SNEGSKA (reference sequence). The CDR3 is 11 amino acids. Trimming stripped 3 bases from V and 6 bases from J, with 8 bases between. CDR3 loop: CSASFGPEAFF. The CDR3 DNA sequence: TGCAGTGCTAGTTTCGGGCCTGAAGCTTTCTTT.

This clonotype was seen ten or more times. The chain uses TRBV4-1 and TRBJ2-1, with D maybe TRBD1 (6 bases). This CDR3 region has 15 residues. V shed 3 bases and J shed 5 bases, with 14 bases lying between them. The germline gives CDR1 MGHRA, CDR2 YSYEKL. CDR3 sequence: CASSQVYRDDNEQFF. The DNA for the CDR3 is TGCGCCAGCAGCCAGGTATACAGGGACGACAATGAGCAGTTCTTC.

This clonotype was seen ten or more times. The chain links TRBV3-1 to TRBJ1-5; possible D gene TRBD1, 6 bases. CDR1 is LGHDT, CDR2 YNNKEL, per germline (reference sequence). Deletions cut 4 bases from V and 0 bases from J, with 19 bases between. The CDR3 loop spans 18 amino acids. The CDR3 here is CASSPGQGGYYSNQPQHF. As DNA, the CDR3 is TGTGCCAGCAGCCCGGGGCAAGGGGGGTATTATAGCAATCAGCCCCAGCATTTT.

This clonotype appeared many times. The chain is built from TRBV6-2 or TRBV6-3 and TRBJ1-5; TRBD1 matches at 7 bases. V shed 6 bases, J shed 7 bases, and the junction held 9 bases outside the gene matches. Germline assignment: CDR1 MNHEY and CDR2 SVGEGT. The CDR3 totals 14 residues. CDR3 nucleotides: TGTGCCAGCAGCCCTTGGCAGGGGGAACAGCCCCAGCATTTT. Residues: CASSPWQGEQPQHF.

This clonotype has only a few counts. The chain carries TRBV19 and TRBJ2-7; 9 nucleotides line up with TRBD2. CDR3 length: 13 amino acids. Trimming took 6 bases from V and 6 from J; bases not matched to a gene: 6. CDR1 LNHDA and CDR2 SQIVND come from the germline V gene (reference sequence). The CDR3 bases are TGTGCCAGTAGCCCGGGACTAGCCTGCGAGCAGTACTTC. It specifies CASSPGLACEQYF.